One TCR beta chain is described in this entry. The antigen this receptor binds is unknown. The sample holds no much larger clone one base away, and base qualities are not on file. Including the terminal cysteine and phenylalanine, the CDR3 comprises 18 residues. Only the CDR3 DNA is retained, 54 bases long and in frame from the first base. V drops 0 bases and J drops 0 bases, leaving 18 bases in between. From the germline V gene, CDR1 is SGHDT and CDR2 is YYEEEE. These data belong to a study of cytomegalovirus exposure and HLA in healthy donors listed by TCRdb under 2017. Notes on the research overall: According to an earlier analysis of 450 to 650 of the donors, some 180 million T cells yielded 90 million to 130 million unique TCR beta sequences and about 280 Gb of sequence data. Across about 380 genotyped donors of the cohort, an average of about 200,000 unique TCR beta nucleotide sequences per donor were sequenced, and roughly 18% of those sequences were non-productive. HLA typing covered class I and class II loci at four-digit resolution. The aim of the study was to test whether cataloging public T cell receptors could identify signatures of past pathogen exposure. A later analysis re-examined previously published TCR beta repertoires from just over 650 donors and added high-resolution HLA genotyping to investigate patterns of TCR occurrence. All discovery cohort repertoires had been generated on a single sequencing platform. An early release covering 500 to 750 HLA-typed donors comprised 250 to 350 gigabases of sequencing data and roughly 86 million unique TCR sequences. A later genetic analysis used genome-wide SNP genotypes for about three fifths of the 666 donors, treating that subset as a discovery cohort. Using immunosequencing, the study profiled T cell repertoires from 640 or so subjects and related those repertoires to cytomegalovirus serostatus. An earlier analysis of several hundred of the donors used high-throughput TCR beta sequencing to judge whether each TCR beta V gene segment behaved as functional or pseudogenic. Five DR-DQ haplotypes were handled as single units for association and clustering because linkage in the cohort was strong. Rather than drawing on any new phenotypic data, the later analysis identified candidate immune exposures from TCR beta sequences and the way those sequences occurred across donors. In addition to the first cohort of roughly 700 subjects, a separate validation cohort of 130 or so different subjects was used. The study combined high-throughput TCR immunosequencing, statistical association of individual TCRs with disease status, and machine learning to predict cytomegalovirus infection status. Of the roughly 400 genotyped donors, about 80% fell in the genetic ancestry cluster associated with self-reported Caucasian donors. Typing coverage differed by locus: A, B, C, DRB1 and DQB1 were typed in roughly 629-630 donors, DQA1 in roughly 500, DPA1 in some 610, and DPB1 in roughly 450. Donor age, sex, ethnicity and CMV serostatus were compiled together with the repertoire data.

The protocol used for the library was the immunoSEQ multiplex PCR assay. For the multiplex PCR, a mixture combining 60 forward primers for TCR Vbeta segments and 13 reverse primers for TCR Jbeta segments was used. Amplification of the CDR3 region of rearranged TCR beta genes was performed with a multiplex PCR assay on genomic DNA. The Illumina HiSeq System was used to sequence the amplified TCR beta libraries as 87-base-pair reads. As for how the authors treated the data: A later analysis counted some 80 million unique TCR beta chains across the 666 repertoires, and 9 million to 14 million of these chains were shared by at least two donors. A nearest-neighbor algorithm error-corrected the raw reads and collapsed the reads into unique sequences, merging closely related sequences to remove PCR and sequencing errors. Alignment of CDR3 sequences to IMGT reference sequences was used to assign V, D and J gene segments. For a sequence to be retained, a match of at least six nucleotides was required to both a V gene segment and a J gene segment. A rearrangement counted as productive if the CDR3 had no stop codons and remained in frame with V and J, and every other rearrangement counted as non-productive. Following IMGT convention, CDR3 was defined as the stretch from the second conserved V-encoded cysteine to the conserved J-encoded phenylalanine. The earlier analysis of a few hundred of the donors excluded any sequence lacking an unambiguous match to a single V gene segment. In an earlier analysis of about 590 of the donors, a V segment was called functional when productive rearrangements were above 56.7%, and segregating when the standard deviation between donors exceeded 5%. A statistical classification framework was built to diagnose cytomegalovirus status from the catalog of TCR beta chain sequences. In a later analysis, V and J genes were assigned by comparing TCR nucleotide sequences against IMGT/GENE-DB human TR gene sequences. A later analysis assigned CDR3 sequences and most-parsimonious VDJ recombination scenarios with the TCRdist pipeline. In a later analysis, every TCR beta chain was defined by the combination of its CDR3 amino acid sequence and its V-gene family, and reads without a unique V-gene family were dropped. In a later analysis, several hundred highly shared, low-generation-probability nucleotide sequences were removed to address suspected cross-contamination and a sequencing artifact. In a later analysis, a clonal expansion index was calculated for each public chain from normalized within-repertoire ranks of inferred template counts. Generation probabilities in a later analysis came from a VDJ recombination model fitted to out-of-frame rearrangements, and those results were checked against IGoR. In a later analysis, TCR-TCR, TCR-HLA and TCR-CMV co-occurrence was scored with hypergeometric tests, and a repertoire-size bias correction was applied to TCR pairs. A later analysis estimated false discovery rates by permuting HLA or CMV assignments 20 times. In a later analysis, co-occurring TCRs were grouped using DBSCAN, with TCRdist sequence similarity added in when clustering inside HLA-allele-positive subsets. Co-occurrence clustering excluded repertoires with fewer than 30,000 or more than 120,000 public chains, plus five with anomalous nucleotide sharing. TCRdb took over this immuneACCESS table, retaining in-frame rearrangements with V and J assigned. Such tables are incomplete; in checked studies, under half of the missing clones stem from an unresolved V gene, and the remainder is unexplained. V, J and clone size were drawn from that table, and D and trimming were deduced from the DNA. This sample gives 150,000 to 200,000 clones in total; around 76% of them show up just once. The leading ten clones occupy approximately 2.2% of the sample.

The cohort consisted of approximately 690 healthy bone marrow donors. Cohort members were all nominally healthy when sampled, although unrecorded immune exposures were likely present. The donor was CMV seropositive and was included in the group of 250 to 350 seropositive cohort members. Every donor gave a peripheral blood sample, and the peripheral blood mononuclear cells from that sample were used for TCR beta sequencing. The Qiagen DNeasy Blood Extraction Kit was used to extract genomic DNA from the blood cell samples. Beyond this particular receptor, the publication reports: For the cohort, immune exposure information was limited to CMV serostatus. A further reported finding was that TCR beta sequences accurately predicted the HLA-A and HLA-B alleles for most subjects in the first cohort. According to a later analysis, parvovirus B19, influenza, CMV and Epstein-Barr virus appeared linked to several top co-occurrence clusters. The presence/absence analyses assumed that sequencing depth was roughly uniform across donors, and that assumption may not be true. The classifier was reported to diagnose cytomegalovirus status with high specificity and sensitivity in both the original cohort and the validation cohort. Broadly in line with IMGT annotations, most TCR beta V segments showed up in productive rearrangements about 87% or about 30% of the time in an earlier analysis of several hundred of the donors. In a later genetic analysis, a missense DCLRE1C variant was associated with V-gene and J-gene trimming of TCR beta chains, and the association was replicated in an independent cohort. Three of the identified cytomegalovirus-associated TCR beta chains were confirmed in vitro to be specific for cytomegalovirus antigens. Strong co-occurrence of HLA alleles, especially DR and DQ, made assigning TCR associations to individual alleles difficult. Because the 87-base-pair reads could not distinguish some IMGT-functional V segments, including TRBV6-2 and TRBV6-3, those segments were excluded. The sequencing pipeline was judged likely to have produced a cluster of highly shared sequence variants as a technical artifact. Because some donors lacked HLA typing at each locus, the association tests relied only on the typed subset. It was suggested by the authors that the approach could potentially be generalized to other disease states and immunological phenotypes. Compared with equally common non-associated chains, HLA-associated TCR beta chains in a later analysis were more clonally expanded and had lower generation probabilities. Most CMV-associated TCR beta chains appeared to be HLA-restricted in a later analysis, and the HLA associations seemed to be driven largely by CMV exposure. Compared with the roughly 670-donor mean, donors in an Asian-associated ancestry cluster had fewer N-insertions in productive TCRs, according to a later genetic analysis. Linkage disequilibrium might explain the correlated functional status among segregating V segments, but an unknown experimental factor could not be excluded. While some public TCRs were present in many individuals, most TCR sequences turned up only very rarely across donors. In the study, approximately 160 TCR beta chains were listed as associated with cytomegalovirus. A later analysis found that TCR association rates varied across HLA loci, with DRB1 alleles showing the most associated TCRs and HLA-C alleles the fewest. In this cohort, only TCR beta chains were sequenced, and detectable features were limited by the absence of alpha or paired-chain data. The earlier analysis of 587 of the donors excluded 15 to 20 rarely observed V segments, including chromosome 9 orphons, because counts were too low. Specific HLA alleles were associated with more than 15,000 TCR beta sequences at a false discovery rate of 0.05 in a later analysis.

The rearrangement joined TRBV5-6 to TRBJ1-1; TRBD1 is a weak D gene call, 5 bases matching. Sequenced material: PBMCs. The receptor was isolated from a woman aged 25-40 years in good health and CMV-seropositive. The CDR3 protein is CASSLGRGLETLNTEAFF. The DNA is TGTGCCAGCAGCTTGGGGCGGGGGTTGGAGACCCTGAACACTGAAGCTTTCTTT.